This TCR beta chain was found in a study of naive and memory T cell subsets (TCRdb year 2017). General notes on the study: An open-source, UMI-based TCR alpha and beta sequencing pipeline was applied to sorted naive and memory peripheral blood T cell subsets. Complete agreement was observed between the functional CMV T cell responses and the IgG serology results. RNA was DNase-treated and reverse transcribed with TCR constant-region primers, mostly using SuperScript III. Overall study results and their limits: A few larger clonotypes were present in naive repertoires, especially CD8 naive repertoires, and these clonotypes were possibly memory cells re-expressing CD45RA. Each clonotype was defined as a single alpha or beta chain sequence rather than as a paired alpha/beta receptor. After error correction, only a single occurrence was seen for over 95% of naive TCR sequences, so much steeper abundance distributions were produced than in memory subsets. RNA-based TCR counts may be affected by expression changes linked to T cell activation and differentiation. The repertoire findings for the naive and memory subsets could not be validated, as no ground truth was available. TCR abundance followed a power law with an exponent that was different for naive and memory subsets but consistent across the three individuals. In both CD4 and CD8 cells, going from naive through CM, EM and EMRA, the Gini index went up while Shannon and inverse Simpson diversity went down.

Library method: UMI-ligation and nested PCR. The beta constant-region primer was an equimolar mix of two oligonucleotides covering both TRBC1 and TRBC2. The ligated cDNA went through four rounds of PCR with nested alpha and beta constant-region primers together with the SP2 primer. T4 RNA ligase 1 ligated a single-stranded oligonucleotide carrying the SP2 primer and a 12-nucleotide UMI to the cDNA 3' end. The ligation reaction was kept at 16 degrees C for about 20-24 hours. To avoid over-amplification, PCR2 was usually performed as a SYBR Green qPCR and halted once a predetermined threshold was reached. Every purification after the first one was done using Agencourt AMPure XP magnetic beads. Library amounts were measured by Qubit and library quality was assessed on a TapeStation, where the main peak was expected at around 650 bp. Pooled libraries were sequenced on an Illumina MiSeq with v2 2x251 paired-end kits, typically giving roughly 0.95-2.3 million reads per sample. Each sample library was pooled at around 4.1 nM, and about 4.5-7% PhiX was included to improve cluster recognition. For the original study's pipeline: Decombinator assigned V and J genes to Demultiplexor-processed FASTQ reads by tag matching, allowing a single base-pair mismatch. Collapsinator relied on UMIs to fix sequencing errors as well as frequency errors caused by PCR heterogeneity. TCRs were translated and CDR3s were extracted from the conserved cysteine to the FGXG phenylalanine by CDR3Translator, with non-productive sequences being flagged. Repertoires were subsampled to equal numbers of UMI-defined TCRs before Gini, Shannon entropy and inverse Simpson indices were calculated. Within the linear range, a power law was fitted to clonotype abundance distributions using maximum likelihood. For one naive CD8 sample, the pipeline and MIGEC produced similar UMI counts, unique TCR numbers and clonal distributions. One analysis removed from the naive repertoire any naive TCRs that were also found in any memory subset from the same donor. A set of 6,000 to 8,000 CMV-associated CDR3 sequences, compiled from VDJdb and a published dataset, was used to search the repertoires. TCRdb passed the public sequencing reads through fastp at Q25 and MiXCR, retaining productive beta sequences. Each entry merges the rows of one CDR3 protein and shows their most common DNA and genes. The V and J calls were not made by the authors but by TCRdb's processing. The sample yields about 150,000 distinct CDR3 sequences; roughly 22% were counted once. 0.11% of the sample is in the top ten clones.

From the second PCR step on, the TCR alpha and beta chain libraries were amplified in separate reactions. CMV status of each donor was established by measuring IFNgamma production from CD4+ T cells after fresh PBMCs were stimulated overnight with CMV viral lysate. Using Miltenyi beads, CD4 T cells were first positively selected, and CD8 T cells were then positively selected from the CD4-negative fraction. After staining for CD3, CD4, CD8, CD45RA, CD27 and a live/dead dye, cells were sorted on a BD Aria II into four subsets based on CD45RA and CD27. A few healthy volunteers provided blood, and each donor's sample was split into CD4 and CD8 T cells and then further divided into four differentiation subsets. About 120 ml of peripheral blood was taken from each donor, and PBMC were separated by density-gradient centrifugation on Ficoll-Paque PLUS. After sorting, cells were lysed in RLT buffer, RNA was extracted using a Qiagen RNeasy kit, and the extracted RNA was stored at -80 degrees C.

V sheds 0 bases and J sheds 5 bases, leaving 16 bases between their ends. As encoded in the germline V gene (reference sequence), CDR1 is DFQATT while CDR2 is SNEGSKA. The CDR3 runs 15 amino acids, cysteine and phenylalanine included. Only the CDR3 portion is preserved as DNA: 45 bases, with reading frame beginning at the first base. Note on this clonotype: Its antigen is unknown. Base qualities are not at hand, and no much larger clone is one base apart.

Sample: naive CD4+ T cells from blood. The meaning of the sample's cell subset or site label: naive T cells, CD45RA high CD27+. The rearranged segments are TRBV20-1 and TRBJ2-5, with no confident D gene call. The receptor was derived from a human donor in good health. CDR3 region: CSARDTGRSLETQYF. The DNA sequence is as follows: TGCAGTGCTAGAGATACGGGCCGGTCCTTGGAGACCCAGTACTTC.